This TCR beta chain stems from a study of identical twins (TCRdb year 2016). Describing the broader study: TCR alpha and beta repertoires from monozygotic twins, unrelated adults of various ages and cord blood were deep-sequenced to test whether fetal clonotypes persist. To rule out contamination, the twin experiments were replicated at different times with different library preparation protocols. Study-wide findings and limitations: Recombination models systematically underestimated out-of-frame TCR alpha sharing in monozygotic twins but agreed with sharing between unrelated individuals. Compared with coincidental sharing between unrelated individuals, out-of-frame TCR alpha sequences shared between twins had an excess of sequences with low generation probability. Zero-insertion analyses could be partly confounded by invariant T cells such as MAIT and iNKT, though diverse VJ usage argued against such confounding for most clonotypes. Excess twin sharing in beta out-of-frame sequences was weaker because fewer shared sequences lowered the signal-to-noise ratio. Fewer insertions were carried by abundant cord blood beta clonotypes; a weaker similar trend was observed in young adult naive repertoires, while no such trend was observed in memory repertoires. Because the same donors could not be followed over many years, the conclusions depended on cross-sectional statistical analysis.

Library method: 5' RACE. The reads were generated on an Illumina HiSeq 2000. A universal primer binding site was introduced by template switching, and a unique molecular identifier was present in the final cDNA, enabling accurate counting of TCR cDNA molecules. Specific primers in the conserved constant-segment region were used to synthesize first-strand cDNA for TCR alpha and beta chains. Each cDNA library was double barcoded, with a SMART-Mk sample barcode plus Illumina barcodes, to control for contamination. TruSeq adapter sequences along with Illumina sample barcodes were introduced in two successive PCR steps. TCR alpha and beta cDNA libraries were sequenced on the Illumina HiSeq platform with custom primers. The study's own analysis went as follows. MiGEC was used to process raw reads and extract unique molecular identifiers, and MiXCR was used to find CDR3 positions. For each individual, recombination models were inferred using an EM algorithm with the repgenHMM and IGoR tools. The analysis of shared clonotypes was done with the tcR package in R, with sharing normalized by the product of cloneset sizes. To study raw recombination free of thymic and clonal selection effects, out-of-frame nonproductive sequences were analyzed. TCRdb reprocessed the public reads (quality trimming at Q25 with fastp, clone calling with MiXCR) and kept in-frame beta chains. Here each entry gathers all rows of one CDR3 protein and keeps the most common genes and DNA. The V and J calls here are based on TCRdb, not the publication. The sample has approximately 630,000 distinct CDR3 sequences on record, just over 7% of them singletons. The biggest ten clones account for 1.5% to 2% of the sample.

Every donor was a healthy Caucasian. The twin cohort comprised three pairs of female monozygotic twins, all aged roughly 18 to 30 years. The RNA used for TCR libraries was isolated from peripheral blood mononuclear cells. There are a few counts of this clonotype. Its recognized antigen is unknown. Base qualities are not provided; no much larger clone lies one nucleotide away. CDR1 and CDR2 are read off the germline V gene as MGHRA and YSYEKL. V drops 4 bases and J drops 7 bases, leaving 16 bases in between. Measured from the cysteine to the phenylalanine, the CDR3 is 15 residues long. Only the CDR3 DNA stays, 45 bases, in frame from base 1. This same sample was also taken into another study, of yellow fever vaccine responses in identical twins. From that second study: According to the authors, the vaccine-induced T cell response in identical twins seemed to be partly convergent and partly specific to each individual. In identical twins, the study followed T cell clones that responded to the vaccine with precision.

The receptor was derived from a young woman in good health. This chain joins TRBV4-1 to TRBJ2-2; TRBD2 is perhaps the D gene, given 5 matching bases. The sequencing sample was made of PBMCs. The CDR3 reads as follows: CASSPGGSRGGELFF. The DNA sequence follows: TGCGCCAGCAGCCCCGGTGGGTCCCGGGGCGGGGAGCTGTTTTTT.